Below are 10 T cell receptor beta chains sequenced from a single sample in a study of T cell clonotyping in hematopoietic cell transplantation (dated by TCRdb to the early 2020s). Receptor amplification or capture employed the immunoSEQ multiplex PCR assay. Drawn from immuneACCESS, this table holds only the in-frame rearrangements with V and J called that TCRdb kept. Clones are partly lost; checked studies trace under half to an unresolved V gene and leave the rest unexplained. This sample has approximately 41,000 clones in its table, and 95% of those were observed once. The top ten hold 0.95% of the sample. Sequencing was carried out using peripheral blood mononuclear cells. Every receptor here comes from a young man in good health. Some clones in this sample may be carry-over from other donors' samples.

The chain recombines TRBV14 with TRBJ2-2; TRBD1 agrees at 9 bases. V lost 4 bases and J lost 3; bases outside the gene matches: 6. Per the germline V gene, CDR1 is SGHDN and CDR2 is FVKESK. CDR3 length equals 16 residues. In DNA, the CDR3 is TGTGCCAGCAGCCTACCCGGGACAGGGCACACCGGGGAGCTGTTTTTT. Translating gives CASSLPGTGHTGELFF. Full variable domain (rest looked up from reference TRBV14 and TRBJ2-2): EAGVTQFPSHSVIEKGQTVTLRCDPISGHDNLYWYRRVMGKEIKFLLHFVKESKQDESGMPNNRFLAERTGGTYSTLKVQPAELEDSGVYFCASSLPGTGHTGELFFGEGSRLTVL.

The chain links TRBV19 to TRBJ1-1; D is unresolved. Germline CDR1 reads LNHDA; CDR2 reads SQIVND (reference sequence). The CDR3 contains 13 residues. V was pared by 5 bases and J by 12 bases, with 19 bases between. CDR3 sequence (DNA): TGTGCCAGTAGTCCCGGGTCAACTTTGAACTCTTTCTTT. Its protein is CASSPGSTLNSFF. The variable domain in full, completed from reference TRBV19 and TRBJ1-1, reads DGGITQSPKYLFRKEGQNVTLSCEQNLNHDAMYWYRQDPGQGLRLIYYSQIVNDFQKGDIAEGYSVSREKKESFPLTVTSAQKNPTAFYLCASSPGSTLNSFFGQGTRLTVV.

The chain combines TRBV6-5 with TRBJ1-4; D unresolved. The CDR3 runs 13 residues. V was shortened by 6 bases and J by 8 bases, with 13 bases between the two germline ends. Germline loops: CDR1 MNHEY, CDR2 SVGAGI. As DNA, the CDR3 is TGTGCCAGCAGCGGCCCGATTCGGGAAAAACTGTTTTTT. Residues: CASSGPIREKLFF.

This clone was detected only a few times. The rearrangement links TRBV5-6 to TRBJ1-6; D perhaps matches TRBD1 (5 bases). V lost 1 base to trimming and J lost 9 bases, with 14 bases between them. The length of the CDR3 is 15 residues. CDR1 SGHDT and CDR2 YYEEEE come from the germline V gene. The CDR3 DNA follows: TGTGCCAGCAGCTTGAGAACAGGCCGTGGTTCACCCCTCCACTTT. It is translated as CASSLRTGRGSPLHF. The whole variable domain, remainder taken from reference TRBV5-6 and TRBJ1-6, is DAGVTQSPTHLIKTRGQQVTLRCSPKSGHDTVSWYQQALGQGPQFIFQYYEEEERQRGNFPDRFSGHQFPNYSSELNVNALLLGDSALYLCASSLRTGRGSPLHFGNGTRLTVT.

The CDR3 here is CASSGTGYEQYF. DNA for the CDR3: TGTGCCAGCAGCGGGACAGGCTACGAGCAGTACTTC. V usage is TRBV25-1 and J usage is TRBJ2-7, with TRBD1 matching over 8 bases. There are 12 residues in the CDR3. Germline values: CDR1 MGHDK, CDR2 SYGVNS. The V segment lost 6 bases and the J segment 3 bases; nucleotides outside the gene matches: 1.

The chain is built from TRBV13 and TRBJ2-1; D unresolved. The length of the CDR3 is 15 residues. Per the germline V gene, CDR1 is PRHDT and CDR2 is FYEKMQ (reference sequence). The V end lost 3 bases, the J end lost 0 bases, and 9 bases lay between the germline ends. In nucleotides, the CDR3 is TGTGCCAGCAGCTTTATCTCAAACTCCTACAATGAGCAGTTCTTC. Translation gives CASSFISNSYNEQFF.

This chain joins TRBV13 and TRBJ2-3; 9 bases map to TRBD2. Germline-derived CDR1 and CDR2 are PRHDT and FYEKMQ (reference sequence). The CDR3 is 16 residues long. Germline trimming cut 1 base from V and 8 bases from J; bases unmatched to any gene: 10. The CDR3 is CASSLEGGPSGTTQYF. The CDR3 DNA reads TGTGCCAGCAGCTTAGAGGGTGGACCTAGCGGGACTACGCAGTATTTT. Together with reference TRBV13 and TRBJ2-3, the CDR3 gives the full variable domain: AAGVIQSPRHLIKEKRETATLKCYPIPRHDTVYWYQQGPGQDPQFLISFYEKMQSDKGSIPDRFSAQQFSDYHSELNMSSLELGDSALYFCASSLEGGPSGTTQYFGPGTRLTVL.

This chain joins TRBV4-2 and TRBJ2-1; TRBD2 agrees at 8 bases. V dropped 0 bases and J dropped 5; count of bases not matched to a gene: 9. In germline, CDR1 is LGHNA, CDR2 YNFKEQ. This CDR3 comprises 17 residues. The CDR3 sequence is CASSQDPASGPDNEQFF. CDR3 DNA: TGTGCCAGCAGCCAAGACCCGGCTAGCGGGCCCGACAATGAGCAGTTCTTC.

This clone was detected a few times. V and J are TRBV6-4 and TRBJ2-2; 10 positions match TRBD1. Germline-derived CDR1 and CDR2 are MRHNA and SNTAGT. This CDR3 contains 15 residues. V dropped 7 bases and J dropped 5; count of bases not matched to a gene: 7. CDR3 sequence (DNA): TGTGCCAGCAAAAACGGGACAGGGGATACCGGGGAGCTGTTTTTT. Its translation is CASKNGTGDTGELFF.

V usage is TRBV21-1 and J usage is TRBJ1-6; the table calls TRBD1, which could not be checked here. TRBV21-1 is marked as a pseudogene. The CDR3 extends over 19 amino acids. CDR3 loop: CASSPIGTGKSSYNSPLHF. CDR3 bases: TGTGCCAGCAGTCCGATTGGGACAGGGAAGAGCTCCTATAATTCACCCCTCCACTTT.